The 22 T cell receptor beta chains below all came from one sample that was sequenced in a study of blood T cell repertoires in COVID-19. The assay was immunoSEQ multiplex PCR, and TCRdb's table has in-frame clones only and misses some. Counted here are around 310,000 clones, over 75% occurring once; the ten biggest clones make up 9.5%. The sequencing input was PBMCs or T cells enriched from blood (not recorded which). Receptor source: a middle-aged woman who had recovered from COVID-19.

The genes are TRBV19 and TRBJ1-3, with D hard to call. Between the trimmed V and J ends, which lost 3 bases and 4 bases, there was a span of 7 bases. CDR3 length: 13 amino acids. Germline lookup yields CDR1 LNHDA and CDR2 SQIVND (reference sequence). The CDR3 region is CASSMAHGNTIYF. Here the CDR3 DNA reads TGTGCCAGTAGTATGGCTCACGGAAACACCATATATTTT.

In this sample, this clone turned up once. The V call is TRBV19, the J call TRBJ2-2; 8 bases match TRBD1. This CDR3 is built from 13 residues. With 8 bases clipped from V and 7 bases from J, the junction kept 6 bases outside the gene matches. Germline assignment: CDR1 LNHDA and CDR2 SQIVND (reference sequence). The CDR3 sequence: CASAGQGYGELFF. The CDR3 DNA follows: TGTGCCAGTGCTGGACAGGGCTACGGGGAGCTGTTTTTT.

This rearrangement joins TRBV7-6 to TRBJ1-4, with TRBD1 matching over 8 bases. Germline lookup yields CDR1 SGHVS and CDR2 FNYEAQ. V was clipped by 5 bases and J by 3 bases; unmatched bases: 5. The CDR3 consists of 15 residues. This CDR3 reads CASSSRQGPNEKLFF. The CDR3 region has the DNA TGTGCCAGCAGCAGCCGACAGGGGCCTAATGAAAAACTGTTTTTT.

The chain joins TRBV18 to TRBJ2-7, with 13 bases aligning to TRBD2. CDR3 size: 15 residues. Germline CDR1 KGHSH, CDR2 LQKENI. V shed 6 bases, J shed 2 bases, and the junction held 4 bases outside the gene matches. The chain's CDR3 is CASSGLAGLTYEQYF. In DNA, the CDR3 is TGTGCCAGCTCGGGACTAGCGGGACTTACCTACGAGCAGTACTTC.

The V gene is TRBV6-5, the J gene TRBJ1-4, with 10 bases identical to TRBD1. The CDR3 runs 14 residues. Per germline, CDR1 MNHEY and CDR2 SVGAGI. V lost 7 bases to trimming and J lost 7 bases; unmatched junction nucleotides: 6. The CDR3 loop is CASKDRGRREKLFF. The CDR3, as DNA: TGTGCCAGCAAAGACAGGGGGCGCCGTGAAAAACTGTTTTTT.

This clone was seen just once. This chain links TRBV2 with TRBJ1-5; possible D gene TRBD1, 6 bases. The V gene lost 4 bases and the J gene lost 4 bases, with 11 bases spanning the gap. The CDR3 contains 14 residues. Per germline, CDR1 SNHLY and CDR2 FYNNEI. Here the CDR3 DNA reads TGTGCCAGCAGTGCCGGGACAAAGAATCAGCCCCAGCATTTT. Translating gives CASSAGTKNQPQHF.

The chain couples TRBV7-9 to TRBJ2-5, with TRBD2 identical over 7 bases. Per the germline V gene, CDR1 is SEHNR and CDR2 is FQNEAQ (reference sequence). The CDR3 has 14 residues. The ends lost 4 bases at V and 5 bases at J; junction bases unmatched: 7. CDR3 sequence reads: CASSSVAGVETQYF. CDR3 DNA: TGTGCCAGCAGCTCCGTGGCGGGGGTGGAGACCCAGTACTTC.

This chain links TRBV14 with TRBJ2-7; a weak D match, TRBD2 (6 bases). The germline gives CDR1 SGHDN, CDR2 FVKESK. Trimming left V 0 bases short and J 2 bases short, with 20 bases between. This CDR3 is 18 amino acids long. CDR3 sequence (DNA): TGTGCCAGCAGCCAAGATCGCCTCCGTGGAGGGGAGACCTACGAGCAGTACTTC. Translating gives CASSQDRLRGGETYEQYF.

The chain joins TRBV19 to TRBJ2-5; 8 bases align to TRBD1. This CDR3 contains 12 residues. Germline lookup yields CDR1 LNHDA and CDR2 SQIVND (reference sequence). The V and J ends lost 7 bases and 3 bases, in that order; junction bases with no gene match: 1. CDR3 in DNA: TGTGCCAGTAACAGGGGGGAAGAGACCCAGTACTTC. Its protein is CASNRGEETQYF.

The CDR3 nucleotides are TGTGCCATCCCCGGTAGCGGGACAGGGACCTTTTGCGACTATGGCTACACCTTC. Translation: CAIPGSGTGTFCDYGYTF. The gene calls are TRBV6-7 and TRBJ1-2; 9 nucleotides agree with TRBD1. TRBV6-7 has ORF status, its function being uncertain. V lost 10 bases and J lost 3; bases outside the gene matches: 21. CDR3 length equals 18 residues.

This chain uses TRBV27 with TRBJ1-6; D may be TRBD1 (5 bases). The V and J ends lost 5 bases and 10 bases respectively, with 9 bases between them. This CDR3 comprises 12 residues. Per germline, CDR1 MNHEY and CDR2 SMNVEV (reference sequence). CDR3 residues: CASSPGGSPLHF. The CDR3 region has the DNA TGTGCCAGCAGTCCGGGGGGGTCACCCCTCCACTTT.

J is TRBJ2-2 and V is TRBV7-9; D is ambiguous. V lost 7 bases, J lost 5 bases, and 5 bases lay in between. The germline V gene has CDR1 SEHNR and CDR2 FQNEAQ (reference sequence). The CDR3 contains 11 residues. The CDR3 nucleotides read TGTGCCAGCACACGGACCGGGGAGCTGTTTTTT. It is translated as CASTRTGELFF.

CDR3 nucleotide sequence: TGTGCCAGCAGCACCGGGACAGGCTATGGCTACACCTTC. The encoded protein is CASSTGTGYGYTF. The chain recombines TRBV5-4 with TRBJ1-2, with 8 bases that match TRBD1. Germline V CDR1 and CDR2: SGHNT, YYREEE (reference sequence). V dropped 4 bases and J dropped 4; count of bases not matched to a gene: 3. The length of the CDR3 is 13 residues.

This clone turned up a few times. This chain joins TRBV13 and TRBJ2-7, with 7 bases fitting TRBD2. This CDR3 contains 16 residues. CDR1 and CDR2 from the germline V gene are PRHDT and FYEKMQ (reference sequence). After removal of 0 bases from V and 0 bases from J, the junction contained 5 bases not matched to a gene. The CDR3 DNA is TGTGCCAGCAGCTTAGGGGGTTTAGCGGGCTCCTACGAGCAGTACTTC. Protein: CASSLGGLAGSYEQYF.

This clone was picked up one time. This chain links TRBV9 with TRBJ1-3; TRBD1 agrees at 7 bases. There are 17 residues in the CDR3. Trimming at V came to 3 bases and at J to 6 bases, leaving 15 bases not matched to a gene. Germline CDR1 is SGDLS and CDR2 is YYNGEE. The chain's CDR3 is CASSAAIRGAVENTIYF. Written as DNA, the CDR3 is TGTGCCAGCAGCGCTGCAATCAGGGGGGCTGTCGAAAACACCATATATTTT.

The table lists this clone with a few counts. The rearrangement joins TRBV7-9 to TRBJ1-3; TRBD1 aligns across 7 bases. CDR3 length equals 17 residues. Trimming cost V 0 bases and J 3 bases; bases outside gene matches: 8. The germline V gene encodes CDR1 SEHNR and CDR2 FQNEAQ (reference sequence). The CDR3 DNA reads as TGTGCCAGCAGCTTAGCGACAGGGATAACGATTGGAAACACCATATATTTT. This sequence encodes CASSLATGITIGNTIYF.

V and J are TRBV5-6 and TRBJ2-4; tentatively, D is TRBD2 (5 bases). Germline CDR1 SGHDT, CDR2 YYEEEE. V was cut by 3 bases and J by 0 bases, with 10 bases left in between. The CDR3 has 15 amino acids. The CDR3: CASSWTGVAKNIQYF. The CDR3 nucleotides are TGTGCCAGCAGCTGGACCGGGGTAGCCAAAAACATTCAGTACTTC.

The CDR3 DNA sequence: TGTGCCAGCAGCGATCCCGGGACTAGCGGCCATTATTTT. Its translation: CASSDPGTSGHYF. This sequence joins TRBV3-1 (or the pseudogene TRBV3-2) and TRBJ2-3; 11 bases are shared with TRBD2. CDR3 length equals 13 residues. The germline gives CDR1 LGHDT, CDR2 YNNKEL (reference sequence). Germline trimming cut 5 bases from V and 15 bases from J; bases unmatched to any gene: 10.

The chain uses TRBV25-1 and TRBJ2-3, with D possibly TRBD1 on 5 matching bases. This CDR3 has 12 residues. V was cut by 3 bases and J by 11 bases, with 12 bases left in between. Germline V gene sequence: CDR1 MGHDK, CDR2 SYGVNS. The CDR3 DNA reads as TGTGCCAGCAGTGACTCAGGGAATTGGCAGTATTTT. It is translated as CASSDSGNWQYF.

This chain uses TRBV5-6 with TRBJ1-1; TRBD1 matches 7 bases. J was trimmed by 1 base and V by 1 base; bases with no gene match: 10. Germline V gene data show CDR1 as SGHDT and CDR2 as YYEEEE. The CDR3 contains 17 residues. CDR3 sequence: CASSLTGTVRENTEAFF. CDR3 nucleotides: TGTGCCAGCAGCTTGACCGGGACAGTTAGGGAGAACACTGAAGCTTTCTTT.

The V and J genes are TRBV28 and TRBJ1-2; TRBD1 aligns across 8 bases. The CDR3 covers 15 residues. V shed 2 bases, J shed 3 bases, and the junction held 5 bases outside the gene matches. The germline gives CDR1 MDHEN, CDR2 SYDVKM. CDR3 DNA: TGTGCCAGCAGTTTACAGGGGGCGAGGTACTATGGCTACACCTTC. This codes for CASSLQGARYYGYTF.

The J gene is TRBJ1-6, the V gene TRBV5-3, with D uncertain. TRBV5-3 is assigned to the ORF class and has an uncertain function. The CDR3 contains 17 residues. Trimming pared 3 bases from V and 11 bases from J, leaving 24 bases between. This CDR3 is CARSSIPKFGERTPLHF. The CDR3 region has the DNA TGTGCCAGAAGCTCGATCCCGAAGTTCGGGGAAAGAACACCCCTCCACTTT.